Shown below are 5 T cell receptor beta chains from a single sample sequenced in a study of vaccination effects on CD4 cells after COVID-19. These TCRs' antigens remain unknown. Profiled with immunoSEQ multiplex PCR; TCRdb holds only in-frame clones, not every one. Among tens of thousands of clones listed, about 80% were seen once. ViraFEST assay sequencing came after antigen-specific CD4+ T cells were expanded with viral peptide pools. Culture proceeded for about ten days, and CD4+ T cells were then isolated. All participants had two doses of either the BNT162b2 or mRNA-1273 vaccine. Sample: CD4+ T cells from PBMCs cultured with HCoV-229E spike peptides, taken after COVID-19 vaccination. The receptor source for this set is a human donor who received a COVID-19 vaccine.

Written as DNA, the CDR3 is TGTGCCAGCAGCGTAGGTAGCTCCTCTGGGGCCAACGTCCTGACTTTC. This gives the protein CASSVGSSSGANVLTF. The gene calls are TRBV9 and TRBJ2-6, with D unclear. This CDR3 spans 16 amino acids. V lost 0 bases to trimming and J lost 0 bases, with 7 bases between them. Germline assignment: CDR1 SGDLS and CDR2 YYNGEE. The entire variable domain, with the rest obtained from reference TRBV9 and TRBJ2-6, is as follows: DSGVTQTPKHLITATGQRVTLRCSPRSGDLSVYWYQQSLDQGLQFLIQYYNGEERAKGNILERFSAQQFPDLHSELNLSSLELGDSALYFCASSVGSSSGANVLTFGAGSRLTVL.

This clone was found a few times. The rearrangement links TRBV4-1 to TRBJ1-1; 9 bases line up with TRBD1. This CDR3 region has 16 residues. Per the germline V gene, CDR1 is MGHRA and CDR2 is YSYEKL. Trimming at V came to 2 bases and at J to 4 bases, leaving 8 bases not matched to a gene. The CDR3: CASSQRPGQGSTEAFF. The CDR3, as DNA: TGCGCCAGCAGCCAAAGACCGGGACAGGGAAGCACTGAAGCTTTCTTT.

The chain carries TRBV27 and TRBJ2-7; 7 bases match TRBD1. Unmatched junction bases numbered 7, after V lost 5 bases and J lost 0 bases. The germline gives CDR1 MNHEY, CDR2 SMNVEV (reference sequence). The CDR3 runs 15 residues. CDR3 region: CASSPRGDSSYEQYV. The DNA of the CDR3 is TGTGCCAGCAGTCCCCGAGGGGACAGCTCCTACGAGCAGTACGTC.

This chain connects TRBV2 to TRBJ2-7, with D unresolved. The CDR3 has 15 residues. V lost 3 bases, J lost 9 bases, and 21 bases lay in between. CDR1 SNHLY and CDR2 FYNNEI come from the germline V gene. The DNA for the CDR3 is TGTGCCAGCAGTGAGGGGTGGGCAGGCCATTGGAGGCAGTACGTC. Residues: CASSEGWAGHWRQYV.

This clone was detected once. The chain uses TRBV7-2 and TRBJ1-1; 7 nucleotides match TRBD1. CDR1 and CDR2 (germline): SGHTA, FQGNSA. CDR3 size: 15 residues. V shed 5 bases, J shed 0 bases, and the junction held 6 bases outside the gene matches. DNA for the CDR3: TGTGCCAGCAGCAAAAGACAGGGCATGAACACTGAAGCTTTCTTT. It yields the protein CASSKRQGMNTEAFF.